The present T cell receptor beta chain was sequenced within a study of a mutant IDH1 vaccine in newly diagnosed glioma (dated by TCRdb to 2020 to 2023). With regard to the full study: In the chemotherapy-containing groups, vaccination started alongside temozolomide cycles, whereas in patients who had radiotherapy alone it started 4-6 weeks after radiotherapy. Of the approximately 35 treated patients, approximately 60% were male and approximately 40% were female, and the mean age was about 40 years. Prior to enrollment, patients had been given standard therapy consisting of radiotherapy alone, temozolomide alone, or radiochemotherapy with temozolomide, with the combination given to most patients. The week-35 safety follow-up was designated visit V12, and the week-47 end of study was designated visit V13. Peripheral blood samples were drawn at six visits, namely V03 (baseline), V05, V07, V10, V12 and V13. For exploratory analyses, 25 to 30 treated patients had longitudinal TCRB deep sequencing done wherever samples were available. Here is what the overall study found, with its caveats: It was noted by the authors that analyses of patient blood samples could not be reproduced owing to sample limitations. No apparent relationship was observed between pseudoprogression and alterations in the top peripheral T cell clonotypes detected by TCRB sequencing. Availability determined which PBMC samples were chosen for TCRB deep sequencing. Immune responses induced by the vaccine were seen in approximately 93% of patients across multiple MHC alleles.

Libraries were built with the immunoSEQ multiplex PCR assay. Following the manufacturer's protocol, the hsTCRB Kit was used to amplify rearranged TCR beta chain sequences. An Illumina MiSeq was used to sequence the TCRB libraries. As for the original processing: The proprietary platform of the kit vendor was used for demultiplexing, trimming and gene mapping. TCRdb provides this immuneACCESS table in a form limited to in-frame rearrangements. Some clones are lacking; in checked studies, under half of them reflect an unresolved V gene, and why the rest are absent is not known. V and J calls and clone size are copied from that table; D and trimming were computed from the DNA. For this sample there are about 69,000 clones; approximately 86% appear just once. The ten biggest clones cover roughly 2% of the sample. This clone was seen only a few times. It lacks a known antigen. Base qualities are not recorded, but no much larger clone differs from it by a single base.

Including cysteine and phenylalanine, the CDR3 has 14 amino acids. Of the read, only the CDR3 DNA is kept; its 42 bases are in frame from base 1. The germline V gene gives CDR1 as ENHRY and CDR2 as SYGVKD. The V end loses 8 bases and the J end loses 2 bases, and a stretch of 15 bases separates them. The time point label on this specimen signifies: week 35, safety follow-up. Every vaccine dose consisted of 300 ug of a 20-mer mutant IDH1 peptide in Montanide, administered subcutaneously together with topical imiquimod. Across visits V03 through V10, patients got a total of eight vaccinations, given in weeks 1, 3, 5, 7, 11, 15, 19 and 23. All donors had newly diagnosed IDH1-mutant astrocytomas of WHO grade 3 or 4 that showed loss of nuclear ATRX. The samples were drawn from NOA16, a multicentre, single-arm, open-label phase I trial in Germany that tested a mutant IDH1 peptide vaccine in humans for the first time. Genomic DNA for TCRB sequencing was isolated from EDTA blood with the DNeasy Blood and Tissue Kit.

This receptor was taken from a young man with glioma. This receptor chain uses TRBV10-3 and TRBJ1-1, with TRBD1 tentatively as D gene (6 bases match). The sequencing used PBMCs, collected from a glioma patient whose treatment included an IDH1 peptide vaccine. The CDR3 in this case is CAIWQSGANTEAFF. The sequenced DNA is TGTGCCATCTGGCAATCGGGGGCCAACACTGAAGCTTTCTTT.